This T cell receptor beta chain was obtained from a study of blood T cells in healthy people across ages. For the second PCR, which ran for about 6 to 11 cycles, a sample-barcoded 5' primer and a J-beta primer mix were used. TCRdb fed the 5' RACE reads into MiXCR, producing one record per CDR3 protein. The data contain 1.5 million to 2 million distinct CDR3 sequences, approximately 50% of them seen just once; the ten biggest clones take up less than 2.5%. The CDR3 consists of 15 residues. Germline assignment: CDR1 KGHDR and CDR2 SFDVKD. V gave up 4 bases and J gave up 2 bases, with 11 bases separating them.

The chain has TRBV24-1 and TRBJ2-1; D may correspond to TRBD1 or TRBD2 (5 bases each). Sequences were obtained from blood. The clonotype originates from a woman in her thirties or forties in good health. CDR3 region: CATSDIGAAYNEQFF. For the CDR3, the DNA is TGTGCCACCAGTGACATCGGGGCGGCCTACAATGAGCAGTTCTTC.